The clone carrying this T cell receptor (beta chain) was found many times. Trimming left V 2 bases short and J 5 bases short, with 15 bases between. Per the germline V gene, CDR1 is SGHNT and CDR2 is YYREEE (reference sequence). The CDR3 totals 15 residues. TCRdb processed the 5' RACE reads anew with MiXCR; each CDR3 protein has one entry. This sample yields approximately 32,000 distinct CDR3 sequences, of which about 6.6% are seen a single time; about 20% belongs to the top ten. The sample belongs to a study of T cells after yellow fever vaccination. The origin of this receptor is a man aged 18 to 30 who received the YFV17D yellow fever vaccine. The V gene is TRBV5-4, the J gene TRBJ2-3, with a tentative D call TRBD1 (6 bases). The sequenced sample was PBMCs, either bulk or a sorted T-cell subset (CD4+, CD8+, memory, or dextramer-sorted; not recorded which), obtained on the day of the first yellow fever vaccination. The CDR3 protein is CASSLSAGVEDTQYF. In DNA form, the CDR3 reads TGTGCCAGCAGCTTATCAGCAGGGGTCGAAGATACGCAGTATTTT.